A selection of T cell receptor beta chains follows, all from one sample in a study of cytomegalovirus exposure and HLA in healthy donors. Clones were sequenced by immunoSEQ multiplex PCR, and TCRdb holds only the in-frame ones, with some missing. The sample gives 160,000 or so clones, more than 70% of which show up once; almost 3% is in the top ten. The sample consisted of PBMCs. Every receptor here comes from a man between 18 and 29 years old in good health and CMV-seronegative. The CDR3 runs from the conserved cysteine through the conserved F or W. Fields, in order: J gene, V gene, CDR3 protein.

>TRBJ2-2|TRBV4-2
CASSPTWVAGAPIPGTGELFF
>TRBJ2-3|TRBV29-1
CSVGLAGDTQYF
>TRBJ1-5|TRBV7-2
CASSYQSGQEQPQHF
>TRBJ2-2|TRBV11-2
CASSFSAGGEFGELFF
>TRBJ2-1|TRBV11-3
CASSLTRTSRFNEQFF
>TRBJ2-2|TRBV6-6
CASSYDRTGELFF
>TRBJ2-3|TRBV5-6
CASSRGPTSTDTQYF
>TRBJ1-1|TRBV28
CASSFRSTEAFF
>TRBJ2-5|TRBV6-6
CASSYYGGGETQYF
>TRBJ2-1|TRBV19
CASSIDLLAPISYNEQFF
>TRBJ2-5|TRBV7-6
CASSPQTVPQETQYF
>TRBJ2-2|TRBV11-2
CASSRDFNTGELFF
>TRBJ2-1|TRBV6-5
CASSPTGQNNEQFF
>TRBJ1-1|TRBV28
CASSLPGEGNTEAFF
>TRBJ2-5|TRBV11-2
CASSLAFGERETQYF
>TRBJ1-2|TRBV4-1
CASSQDGGGLNGYTF
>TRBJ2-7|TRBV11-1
CASSLAQVRYEQYF
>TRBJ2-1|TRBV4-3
CASSPLAGVNEQFF
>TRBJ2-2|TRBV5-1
CASSFRDSTGELFF
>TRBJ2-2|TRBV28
CASSFFSARTGELFF
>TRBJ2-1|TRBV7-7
CASSRDRASEQFF
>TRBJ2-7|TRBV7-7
CASSQGTSGSSDEQYF
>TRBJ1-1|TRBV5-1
CASSLQGANTEAFF
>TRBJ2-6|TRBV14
CASSQASRGANVLTF
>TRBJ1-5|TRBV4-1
CASSQGHKQPQHF
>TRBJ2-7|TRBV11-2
CASSHTSSYEQYF
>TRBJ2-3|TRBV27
CASAPAGAITDTQYF
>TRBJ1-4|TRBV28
CASSLWGQGTGKLFF
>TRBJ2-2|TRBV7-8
CASSLDRDRRASGELFF
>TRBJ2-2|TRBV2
CASRGENTGELFF
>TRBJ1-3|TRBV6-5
CASSYHAGYSGNTIYF
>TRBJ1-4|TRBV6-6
CASSYSHNRGNEKLFF
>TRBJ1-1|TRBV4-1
CASSQVGQGGMNTEAFF
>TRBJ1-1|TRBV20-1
CSAWSGGGAFF
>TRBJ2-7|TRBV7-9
CASSTRETYEQYF
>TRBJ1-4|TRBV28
CASSSAANEKLFF
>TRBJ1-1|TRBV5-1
CASSLIGGTEAFF
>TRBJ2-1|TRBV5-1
CASSLPQGFDEQFF
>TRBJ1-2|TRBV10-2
CASTESGRGYNYGYTF
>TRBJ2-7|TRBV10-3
CAIRDPSSRGSDIYEQYF
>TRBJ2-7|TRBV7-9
CASSSRGLAVYEQYF